The rows below give T cell receptor beta chains drawn from one sample of a study of cytotoxic CD8 clonotypes in ibrutinib-treated CLL. Produced via immunoSEQ multiplex PCR; TCRdb's table is partial and in-frame only. The table has approximately 140,000 clones, roughly 77% seen once. The sequencing here drew on PBMCs, taken after 12 months of ibrutinib treatment. The source is a human donor with chronic lymphocytic leukemia. Each CDR3 is given with its conserved first and last residue. The order of the fields is V gene, J gene, clone size, D gene, CDR3 length, CDR3 protein, CDR3 DNA. The D gene is left open where the match is weak. The size entry is marked missing in some rows and otherwise reads once, few, many or a size class.

>TRBV5-1|TRBJ1-5|.|TRBD1|16
CASSLGDRGGNQPQHF
TGCGCCAGCAGCTTAGGGGACAGGGGTGGCAATCAGCCCCAGCATTTT
>TRBV19|TRBJ1-5|.|.|17
CASTRWTAVNRNQPQHF
TGTGCCAGTACCCGATGGACAGCCGTGAACCGCAATCAGCCCCAGCATTTT
>TRBV11-3|TRBJ2-7|once|.|13
CASGGYSVYEQYF
TGTGCCAGCGGGGGATATAGCGTCTACGAGCAGTACTTC
>TRBV27|TRBJ2-7|medium-sized|TRBD2|14
CASRSWEGNYEQYF
TGTGCCAGCAGATCCTGGGAGGGCAACTACGAGCAGTACTTC
>TRBV28|TRBJ2-7|.|.|12
CASSLGAYEQYF
TGTGCCAGCAGTTTAGGGGCCTACGAGCAGTACTTC
>TRBV14|TRBJ2-7|.|.|12
CASSPQGGEQYF
TGTGCCAGCAGCCCACAGGGTGGCGAGCAGTACTTC
>TRBV12-5|TRBJ2-7|.|TRBD2|15
CASGQGTSGDYEQYF
TGTGCTAGTGGACAAGGGACTAGCGGGGACTACGAGCAGTACTTC
>TRBV6-5|TRBJ2-7|.|TRBD2|14
CASSILAATYEQYF
TGTGCCAGCAGCATACTAGCGGCGACCTACGAGCAGTACTTC
>TRBV5-1|TRBJ1-1|once|.|15
CASSLEPTASTEAFF
TGCGCCAGCAGCTTGGAACCCACAGCGAGCACTGAAGCTTTCTTT
>TRBV6-1|TRBJ2-3|.|.|15
CASSESPTSYVAQYF
TGTGCCAGCAGTGAAAGTCCGACTAGTTACGTGGCGCAGTATTTT
>TRBV19|TRBJ1-5|.|.|14
CASVKDRDNQPQHF
TGTGCCAGCGTAAAGGACAGAGACAATCAGCCCCAGCATTTT
>TRBV29-1|TRBJ1-5|.|.|15
CSVVVGGLSNQPQHF
TGCAGCGTCGTCGTTGGGGGGCTGAGCAATCAGCCCCAGCATTTT
>TRBV11-3|TRBJ2-3|.|.|14
CASTGDSGKLTQYF
TGTGCCAGCACGGGGGATAGCGGAAAGCTTACGCAGTATTTT
>TRBV9|TRBJ2-6|.|.|15
CASSVAGAGTPVLTF
TGTGCCAGCAGCGTAGCTGGGGCGGGAACGCCCGTCCTGACTTTC
>TRBV18|TRBJ2-1|.|.|14
CASSPSPRDNEQFF
TGTGCCAGCTCACCCTCACCCCGGGACAATGAGCAGTTCTTC
>TRBV19|TRBJ2-6|few|TRBD1|16
CASRTGGAGGANVLTF
TGTGCCAGCCGGACAGGGGGCGCGGGTGGGGCCAACGTCCTGACTTTC
>TRBV15|TRBJ2-7|once|TRBD2|16
CATSRGLAGPSYEQYF
TGTGCCACCAGCAGAGGGCTAGCGGGACCATCCTACGAGCAGTACTTC
>TRBV18|TRBJ2-2|.|.|12
CASLPNTGELFF
TGTGCCAGCTTACCGAACACCGGGGAGCTGTTTTTT
>TRBV5-1|TRBJ1-2|few|.|14
CASSLGRTPESYTF
TGCGCCAGCAGCTTAGGCCGGACACCGGAGAGCTACACCTTC
>TRBV4-3|TRBJ1-3|few|.|17
CASSQDSGVGLGNTIYF
TGCGCCAGCAGCCAAGATTCAGGGGTGGGGTTAGGAAACACCATATATTTT
>TRBV29-1|TRBJ2-7|.|TRBD1|14
CSVVTGGSIYEQYF
TGCAGCGTTGTAACAGGGGGCTCCATCTACGAGCAGTACTTC
>TRBV4-3|TRBJ2-2|.|TRBD2|17
CASSQDSGRGRTGELFF
TGCGCCAGCAGCCAAGATTCCGGGAGGGGGAGAACCGGGGAGCTGTTTTTT
>TRBV5-4|TRBJ2-7|many|.|18
CASSSLKTTGIGSYEQYF
TGTGCCAGCAGCTCGTTAAAGACGACTGGAATAGGTAGTTACGAGCAGTACTTC
>TRBV28|TRBJ2-1|.|.|13
CASSLDIYNEQFF
TGTGCCAGCAGTCTAGACATTTACAATGAGCAGTTCTTC
>TRBV10-3|TRBJ1-1|few|.|11
CAISERWEAFF
TGTGCCATCAGTGAAAGGTGGGAAGCTTTCTTT
>TRBV5-4|TRBJ2-5|.|TRBD2|17
CASSSGLAGGSGETQYF
TGTGCCAGCAGTTCGGGACTAGCGGGGGGCTCTGGGGAGACCCAGTACTTC
>TRBV7-2|TRBJ2-2|once|TRBD2|18
CASSRKTSGGPYTGELFF
TGTGCCAGCAGCCGCAAGACTAGCGGGGGACCTTACACCGGGGAGCTGTTTTTT
>TRBV2|TRBJ1-6|.|.|11
CASSVELPLHF
TGTGCCAGCAGTGTTGAACTACCCCTCCACTTT
>TRBV27|TRBJ1-5|few|.|15
CASSLRQGSNQPQHF
TGTGCCAGCAGTTTACGGCAGGGTAGCAATCAGCCCCAGCATTTT
>TRBV6-5|TRBJ2-1|.|.|14
CASSYSSRADEQFF
TGTGCCAGCAGTTACTCGAGTAGGGCCGATGAGCAGTTCTTC
>TRBV28|TRBJ1-5|.|.|13
CASSFTGDQPQHF
TGTGCCAGCAGTTTTACGGGGGATCAGCCCCAGCATTTT
>TRBV14|TRBJ1-1|.|.|12
CASSQDQVGAFF
TGTGCCAGCAGCCAAGATCAGGTCGGGGCTTTCTTT
>TRBV30|TRBJ2-3|.|.|14
CAWSVPPRTDTQYF
TGTGCCTGGAGTGTACCCCCCAGGACAGATACGCAGTATTTT
>TRBV6-1|TRBJ1-1|.|.|15
CASSDLVMLNTEAFF
TGTGCCAGCAGTGACCTGGTCATGTTGAACACTGAAGCTTTCTTT
>TRBV7-2|TRBJ1-2|many|.|11
CASSIQGGYTF
TGTGCCAGCAGTATTCAGGGCGGCTACACCTTC
>TRBV29-1|TRBJ1-5|.|.|13
CSVEAGLGQPQHF
TGCAGCGTTGAAGCAGGGCTCGGGCAGCCCCAGCATTTT
>TRBV19|TRBJ2-5|once|.|13
CASSWGLGETQYF
TGTGCCAGTAGTTGGGGCTTGGGGGAGACCCAGTACTTC
>TRBV7-3|TRBJ2-7|.|TRBD2|14
CASSLSGRGNEQYF
TGTGCCAGCTCACTCAGCGGGAGGGGCAACGAGCAGTACTTC
>TRBV5-6|TRBJ2-7|.|.|13
CASSLGQSYEQYF
TGTGCCAGCAGCTTGGGACAATCCTACGAGCAGTACTTC
>TRBV28|TRBJ1-1|few|TRBD1|12
CASSYGQGGAFF
TGTGCCAGCAGTTACGGACAGGGGGGAGCTTTCTTT
>TRBV9|TRBJ1-6|.|.|16
CASSDWSASYNSPLHF
TGTGCCAGCAGCGACTGGAGCGCCTCCTATAATTCACCCCTCCACTTT
>TRBV5-4|TRBJ1-2|.|.|13
CASSLVGDYGYTF
TGTGCCAGCAGCTTGGTGGGGGATTATGGCTACACCTTC
>TRBV28|TRBJ1-4|.|.|15
CASRSDRTTNEKLFF
TGTGCCAGCAGATCGGACAGAACAACTAATGAAAAACTGTTTTTT
>TRBV6-5|TRBJ2-7|once|TRBD1|16
CASSYSHRGDAYEQYF
TGTGCCAGCAGCTACTCACACAGGGGTGACGCCTACGAGCAGTACTTC